These T cell receptor beta chains were read from a single sample in a study of blood T cell repertoires in COVID-19. Data came from immunoSEQ multiplex PCR; TCRdb stores just in-frame clones and leaves some out. The sample comprises roughly 210,000 clones, around four fifths of which are singletons, and over 9.5% rests with the top ten. The specimen sequenced was peripheral blood. These receptors all come from a woman of 80 years or more with COVID-19, enrolled during active disease. The CDR3 runs from the conserved cysteine through the conserved F or W. Each record gives: J gene, V gene, D gene, clone size, CDR3 protein, CDR3 DNA. D genes are given only for firm matches. Clone size is stated in some rows and not others, as once, few, many or a class when expanded.

J: TRBJ2-3
V: TRBV5-1
D: TRBD1
size: .
CDR3: CASSSQGIDTQYF
DNA: TGCGCCAGCAGCTCACAGGGGATAGATACGCAGTATTTT

J: TRBJ1-6
V: TRBV7-9
D: TRBD1
size: few
CDR3: CASSFGQGGWSPLHF
DNA: TGTGCCAGCAGTTTCGGACAGGGGGGTTGGTCACCCCTCCACTTT

J: TRBJ1-5
V: TRBV6-1
D: .
size: .
CDR3: CASSEGEKHQPQHF
DNA: TGTGCCAGCAGTGAAGGTGAGAAACATCAGCCCCAGCATTTT

J: TRBJ2-5
V: TRBV5-1
D: .
size: .
CDR3: CASSLAPAGAGETQYF
DNA: TGCGCCAGCAGCTTGGCCCCTGCGGGGGCGGGTGAGACCCAGTACTTC

J: TRBJ2-1
V: TRBV30
D: .
size: once
CDR3: CAWSSLYNEQFF
DNA: TGTGCCTGGAGTTCCCTTTACAATGAGCAGTTCTTC

J: TRBJ1-5
V: TRBV19
D: .
size: .
CDR3: CASSMLGGGNQPQHF
DNA: TGTGCCAGTAGTATGCTAGGGGGAGGCAATCAGCCCCAGCATTTT

J: TRBJ2-3
V: TRBV6-4
D: .
size: .
CDR3: CASSDGGAVTQYF
DNA: TGTGCCAGCAGTGACGGGGGGGCCGTTACGCAGTATTTT

J: TRBJ2-3
V: TRBV5-1
D: TRBD2
size: .
CDR3: CASSSSGAVTDTQYF
DNA: TGCGCCAGCAGCTCCAGCGGGGCCGTCACAGATACGCAGTATTTT

J: TRBJ2-2
V: TRBV5-1
D: TRBD2
size: few
CDR3: CASTPRGGDAGELFF
DNA: TGCGCCAGCACCCCCCGGGGAGGGGACGCCGGGGAGCTGTTTTTT

J: TRBJ2-6
V: TRBV18
D: .
size: .
CDR3: CASSSDTRMSGANVLTF
DNA: TGTGCCAGCTCGAGTGACACCCGGATGTCTGGGGCCAACGTCCTGACTTTC

J: TRBJ1-2
V: TRBV15
D: .
size: .
CDR3: CATSRDPAGRGSGYTF
DNA: TGTGCCACCAGCAGAGATCCAGCGGGTAGAGGCTCTGGCTACACCTTC

J: TRBJ1-5
V: TRBV24-1
D: .
size: .
CDR3: CATSDLAGNSNQPQHF
DNA: TGTGCCACCAGTGATTTAGCGGGAAATAGCAATCAGCCCCAGCATTTT

J: TRBJ1-5
V: TRBV10-3
D: .
size: .
CDR3: CAISEAAGNQPQHF
DNA: TGTGCCATCAGTGAAGCCGCTGGCAATCAGCCCCAGCATTTT

J: TRBJ1-1
V: TRBV12-3/TRBV12-4
D: .
size: .
CDR3: CASSSWRAFF
DNA: TGTGCCAGCAGTTCGTGGAGGGCTTTCTTT

J: TRBJ2-1
V: TRBV19
D: TRBD1
size: .
CDR3: CASSQSQGIIRNEQFF
DNA: TGTGCCAGTAGTCAATCACAGGGGATCATTCGGAATGAGCAGTTCTTC

J: TRBJ1-4
V: TRBV7-2
D: .
size: .
CDR3: CASSLYRASNEKLFF
DNA: TGTGCCAGCAGCTTGTACAGGGCCTCTAATGAAAAACTGTTTTTT

J: TRBJ2-2
V: TRBV6-5
D: .
size: .
CDR3: CASSFFGGLVGELFF
DNA: TGTGCCAGCAGTTTTTTCGGGGGGCTCGTCGGGGAGCTGTTTTTT

J: TRBJ1-1
V: TRBV19
D: TRBD1
size: .
CDR3: CASKTTGDTEAFF
DNA: TGTGCCAGTAAAACGACAGGGGACACTGAAGCTTTCTTT

J: TRBJ2-2
V: TRBV2
D: TRBD2
size: .
CDR3: CASRVSGGLTGELFF
DNA: TGTGCCAGCAGAGTAAGCGGGGGGCTCACCGGGGAGCTGTTTTTT

J: TRBJ2-1
V: TRBV3-1/TRBV3-2
D: .
size: .
CDR3: CASSQFPGENNEQFF
DNA: TGTGCCAGCAGCCAATTTCCGGGGGAAAACAATGAGCAGTTCTTC

J: TRBJ1-1
V: TRBV28
D: .
size: .
CDR3: CASSLGLSNTEAFF
DNA: TGTGCCAGCAGTTTGGGGCTTTCGAACACTGAAGCTTTCTTT

J: TRBJ1-5
V: TRBV3-1/TRBV3-2
D: TRBD1
size: .
CDR3: CASSQTGGYQPQHF
DNA: TGTGCCAGCAGCCAAACAGGGGGCTATCAGCCCCAGCATTTT

J: TRBJ1-5
V: TRBV27
D: TRBD1
size: .
CDR3: CASRSNRGLNQPQHF
DNA: TGTGCCAGCAGGTCGAACAGGGGGCTTAATCAGCCCCAGCATTTT

J: TRBJ1-2
V: TRBV3-1/TRBV3-2
D: .
size: .
CDR3: CASRLDTNYGYTF
DNA: TGTGCCAGCAGATTGGACACTAACTATGGCTACACCTTC

J: TRBJ2-7
V: TRBV20-1
D: TRBD2
size: .
CDR3: CSASQTSGAAQYF
DNA: TGCAGTGCTAGTCAAACTAGCGGGGCGGCCCAGTACTTC

J: TRBJ2-5
V: TRBV30
D: .
size: once
CDR3: CAWSPRNSRETQYF
DNA: TGTGCCTGGAGTCCCCGAAACTCGAGGGAGACCCAGTACTTC

J: TRBJ1-5
V: TRBV28
D: .
size: .
CDR3: CASSKQVLDSNQPQHF
DNA: TGTGCCAGCAGTAAACAGGTTTTAGACAGCAATCAGCCCCAGCATTTT

J: TRBJ2-7
V: TRBV6-1
D: TRBD1
size: once
CDR3: CASSEDRGTYEQYF
DNA: TGTGCCAGCAGTGAAGACAGGGGAACCTACGAGCAGTACTTC

J: TRBJ2-2
V: TRBV9
D: .
size: .
CDR3: CASSSRRSRNTGELFF
DNA: TGTGCCAGCAGCTCCCGCAGGTCACGCAACACCGGGGAGCTGTTTTTT

J: TRBJ1-3
V: TRBV5-1
D: TRBD1
size: few
CDR3: CASSLEGQGAGNTIYF
DNA: TGCGCCAGCAGCTTGGAGGGACAGGGGGCAGGAAACACCATATATTTT

J: TRBJ2-2
V: TRBV9
D: .
size: .
CDR3: CASSVRGPNTGELFF
DNA: TGTGCCAGCAGCGTAAGGGGTCCGAACACCGGGGAGCTGTTTTTT

J: TRBJ1-1
V: TRBV7-2
D: TRBD1
size: .
CDR3: CASSAQGLDTEAFF
DNA: TGTGCCAGCAGCGCACAGGGGTTGGACACTGAAGCTTTCTTT

J: TRBJ2-2
V: TRBV24-1
D: TRBD1
size: .
CDR3: CATSSAGQGARTGELFF
DNA: TGTGCCACCAGTAGCGCCGGACAGGGGGCGAGGACCGGGGAGCTGTTTTTT

J: TRBJ1-2
V: TRBV23-1
D: TRBD1
size: few
CDR3: CASSLPRDRGSNYGYTF
DNA: TGCGCCAGCAGTCTACCCCGGGACAGGGGGTCTAACTATGGCTACACCTTC

J: TRBJ1-5
V: TRBV19
D: .
size: .
CDR3: CASSRTGPSNQPQHF
DNA: TGTGCCAGTAGTCGTACAGGACCTAGTAATCAGCCCCAGCATTTT

J: TRBJ2-3
V: TRBV28
D: TRBD1
size: few
CDR3: CASSRTGRRGKTDTQYF
DNA: TGTGCCAGCAGCAGGACAGGGAGACGGGGTAAGACAGATACGCAGTATTTT

J: TRBJ2-2
V: TRBV7-2
D: TRBD2
size: .
CDR3: CASSLTSGGTGELFF
DNA: TGTGCCAGCAGCTTAACTAGCGGGGGCACCGGGGAGCTGTTTTTT

J: TRBJ1-5
V: TRBV6-5
D: .
size: .
CDR3: CASNHGGNQPQHF
DNA: TGTGCCAGCAACCACGGTGGCAATCAGCCCCAGCATTTT

J: TRBJ1-5
V: TRBV2
D: TRBD1
size: .
CDR3: CASGSGTGGNQPQHF
DNA: TGTGCCAGCGGTTCCGGGACAGGGGGCAATCAGCCCCAGCATTTT

J: TRBJ2-2
V: TRBV28
D: TRBD2
size: .
CDR3: CASSVYSGGPQRGGELFF
DNA: TGTGCCAGCAGTGTCTATAGCGGGGGACCCCAAAGAGGCGGGGAGCTGTTTTTT

J: TRBJ1-4
V: TRBV19
D: .
size: .
CDR3: CASTTTGEKLFF
DNA: TGTGCCAGTACCACCACAGGTGAAAAACTGTTTTTT

J: TRBJ1-5
V: TRBV7-2
D: .
size: .
CDR3: CASSLAAETNQPQHF
DNA: TGTGCCAGCAGCTTAGCGGCGGAGACGAATCAGCCCCAGCATTTT

J: TRBJ2-5
V: TRBV28
D: .
size: once
CDR3: CASLHRLADKETQYF
DNA: TGTGCCAGCCTCCACCGCTTGGCAGATAAAGAGACCCAGTACTTC

J: TRBJ2-5
V: TRBV4-1
D: TRBD1
size: .
CDR3: CASSQPGAGGQETQYF
DNA: TGCGCCAGCAGCCAGCCGGGCGCAGGGGGCCAAGAGACCCAGTACTTC

J: TRBJ1-2
V: TRBV2
D: .
size: .
CDR3: CASSLQGESGYTF
DNA: TGTGCCAGCAGTCTACAGGGTGAGAGTGGCTACACCTTC

J: TRBJ2-5
V: TRBV7-2
D: TRBD2
size: .
CDR3: CASSFSGSRVEETQYF
DNA: TGTGCCAGCAGCTTTAGCGGGTCCCGAGTAGAAGAGACCCAGTACTTC

J: TRBJ1-3
V: TRBV2
D: .
size: .
CDR3: CASSPVRGKGNTIYF
DNA: TGTGCCAGCAGTCCCGTCCGGGGAAAGGGAAACACCATATATTTT

J: TRBJ2-3
V: TRBV6-5
D: .
size: once
CDR3: CASRGQTDTQYF
DNA: TGTGCCAGCAGGGGACAAACAGATACGCAGTATTTT

J: TRBJ1-4
V: TRBV6-6
D: .
size: .
CDR3: CASSRPRGGRNEKLFF
DNA: TGTGCCAGCAGTCGACCCCGGGGAGGGCGGAATGAAAAACTGTTTTTT

J: TRBJ1-1
V: TRBV4-1
D: .
size: .
CDR3: CASSQDPGWDTEAFF
DNA: TGCGCCAGCAGCCAAGATCCAGGGTGGGACACTGAAGCTTTCTTT

J: TRBJ2-2
V: TRBV2
D: .
size: once
CDR3: CASRGEVNTGELFF
DNA: TGTGCCAGCAGGGGGGAGGTAAACACCGGGGAGCTGTTTTTT